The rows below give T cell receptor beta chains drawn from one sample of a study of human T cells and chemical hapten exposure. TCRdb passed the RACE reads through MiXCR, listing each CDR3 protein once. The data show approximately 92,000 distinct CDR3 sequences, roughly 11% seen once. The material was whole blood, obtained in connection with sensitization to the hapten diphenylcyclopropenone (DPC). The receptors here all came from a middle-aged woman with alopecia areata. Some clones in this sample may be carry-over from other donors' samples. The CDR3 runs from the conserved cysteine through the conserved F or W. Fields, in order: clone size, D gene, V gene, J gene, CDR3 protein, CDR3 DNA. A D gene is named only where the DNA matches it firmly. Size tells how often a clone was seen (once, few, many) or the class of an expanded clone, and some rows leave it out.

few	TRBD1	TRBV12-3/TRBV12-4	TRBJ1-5	CASSLAGQLQPQHF	TGTGCCAGCAGTTTAGCGGGACAGCTCCAGCCCCAGCATTTT
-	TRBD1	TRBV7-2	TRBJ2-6	CASSWDRGYSGANVLTF	TGTGCCAGCAGTTGGGACAGGGGATACTCTGGGGCCAACGTCCTGACTTTC
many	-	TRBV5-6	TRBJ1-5	CASSLSSLRQPQHF	TGTGCCAGCAGCTTGTCCTCTCTAAGGCAGCCCCAGCATTTT
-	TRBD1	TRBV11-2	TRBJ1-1	CASSLLGTGGLVNTEAFF	TGTGCCAGCAGCTTATTGGGGACAGGGGGCCTTGTGAACACTGAAGCTTTCTTT
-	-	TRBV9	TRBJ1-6	CASSGKDSPLHF	TGTGCCAGCAGCGGGAAAGATTCACCCCTCCACTTT
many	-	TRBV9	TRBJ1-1	CASSIHQNTEAFF	TGTGCCAGCAGCATTCACCAGAACACTGAAGCTTTCTTT
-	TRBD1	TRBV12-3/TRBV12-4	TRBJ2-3	CASSLAGGLGDTQYF	TGTGCCAGCAGTTTGGCAGGGGGCTTGGGAGATACGCAGTATTTT
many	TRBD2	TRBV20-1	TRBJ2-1	CSATLLTSGGAYEQFF	TGCAGTGCGACCCTCTTGACTAGCGGGGGGGCGTATGAGCAGTTCTTC
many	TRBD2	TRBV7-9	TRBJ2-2	CASSFAGTSGGENTGELFF	TGTGCCAGCAGCTTCGCCGGGACTAGCGGGGGGGAAAACACCGGGGAGCTGTTTTTT
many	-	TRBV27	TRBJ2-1	CASSPGRIYNEQFF	TGTGCCAGCAGTCCGGGACGCATATACAATGAGCAGTTCTTC
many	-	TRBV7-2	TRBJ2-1	CASSLVQGNNEQFF	TGTGCCAGCAGCTTAGTCCAGGGAAACAATGAGCAGTTCTTC
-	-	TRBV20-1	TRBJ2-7	CSARDPYYEQYF	TGCAGTGCTAGAGATCCGTACTACGAGCAGTACTTC
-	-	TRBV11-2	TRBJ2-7	CASSLLPGPSSYEQYF	TGTGCCAGCAGCCTCCTGCCGGGCCCTAGCTCCTACGAGCAGTACTTC
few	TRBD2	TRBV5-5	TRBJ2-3	CASSPSRLAGEVSTDTQYF	TGTGCCAGCAGCCCCTCCCGACTAGCGGGAGAGGTAAGCACAGATACGCAGTATTTT
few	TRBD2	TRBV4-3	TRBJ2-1	CASSQGKLAGGLVDEQFF	TGCGCCAGCAGCCAAGGGAAATTGGCGGGAGGGCTTGTCGATGAGCAGTTCTTC
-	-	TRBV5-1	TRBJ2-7	CASRSEAGYEQYF	TGCGCCAGTAGAAGTGAGGCAGGCTACGAGCAGTACTTC
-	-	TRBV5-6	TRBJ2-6	CASSLGLGQSSGANVLTF	TGTGCCAGCAGCTTAGGGTTAGGACAGTCCTCTGGGGCCAACGTCCTGACTTTC
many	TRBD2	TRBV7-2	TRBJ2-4	CASSPPGLAGKNIQYF	TGTGCCAGCAGCCCACCGGGACTAGCGGGAAAAAACATTCAGTACTTC
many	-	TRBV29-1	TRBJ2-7	CSVRGVGYEQYF	TGCAGCGTCCGGGGCGTGGGGTACGAGCAGTACTTC
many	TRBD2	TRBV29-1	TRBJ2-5	CSVERTSVRETQYF	TGCAGCGTTGAAAGGACTAGCGTACGAGAGACCCAGTACTTC
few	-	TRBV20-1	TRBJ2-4	CSARDGQIQYF	TGCAGTGCTAGAGATGGACAGATTCAGTACTTC
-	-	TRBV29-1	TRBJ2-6	CSVVSGANVLTF	TGCAGCGTTGTTTCTGGGGCCAACGTCCTGACTTTC
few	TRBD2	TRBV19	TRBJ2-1	CASSMYGGISYNEQFF	TGTGCCAGTAGTATGTACGGGGGGATCTCCTACAATGAGCAGTTCTTC
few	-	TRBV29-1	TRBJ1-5	CSVAPAGLNQPQHF	TGCAGCGTTGCCCCGGCAGGACTCAATCAGCCCCAGCATTTT
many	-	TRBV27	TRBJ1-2	CASQGGSYGYTF	TGTGCCAGTCAAGGGGGGAGCTATGGCTACACCTTC
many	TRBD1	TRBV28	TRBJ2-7	CASSRPGQGSEEQYF	TGTGCCAGCTCTCGCCCGGGACAGGGGTCTGAGGAGCAGTACTTC
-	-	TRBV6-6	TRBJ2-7	CASTTGTQISYEQYF	TGTGCCAGCACCACCGGGACCCAAATCTCCTACGAGCAGTACTTC